The present TCR beta chain was sequenced within a study of T-cell reconstitution after alpha-beta-depleted transplantation in children. Ten or more counts support this clonotype. Unique molecular identifiers were incorporated into the prepared TCRbeta library. MiXCR was run by TCRdb on the PCR reads, yielding one entry per CDR3 protein. This table has hundreds of thousands of distinct CDR3 sequences, around 17% appearing once. The CDR3 contains 14 residues. Trimming left V 6 bases short and J 0 bases short, with 14 bases between. Germline V gene data show CDR1 as SQVTM and CDR2 as ANQGSEA. This specimen consisted of PBMCs from the stem cell graft donor, obtained from the stem cell graft. The TCR originated in a human donor who donated a stem cell graft to a child with acute myeloid leukemia. The rearrangement uses TRBV29-1 and TRBJ1-2; D may be TRBD1 (6 bases). In nucleotides, the CDR3 is TGCAGCGTCTGGGGGGACACTACTAACTATGGCTACACCTTC. This codes for CSVWGDTTNYGYTF.